The sequence of this T cell receptor beta chain was determined in a study of blood T cells in healthy people across ages. A second PCR of roughly 6 to 12 cycles used a sample-barcoded 5' primer and a J-beta primer mix. MiXCR was run by TCRdb on the 5' RACE reads, yielding one entry per CDR3 protein. The table has approximately 760,000 distinct CDR3 sequences, about 25% seen once. The CDR3 is 15 residues long. V lost 0 bases, J lost 12 bases, and 17 bases lay in between. Germline assignment: CDR1 LNHNV and CDR2 YYDKDF (reference sequence). Separately, the same data were catalogued under a study of T cells of mothers and their children.

The sequencing input was blood. The sequence was obtained from a boy between 10 and 17 years old in good health. V gene TRBV15 combines with J gene TRBJ1-4; possible D gene TRBD1, 5 bases. The CDR3 protein is CATSRDVSGGGELFF. In DNA, the CDR3 is TGTGCCACCAGCAGAGATGTCTCCGGGGGAGGCGAACTGTTTTTT.